This T cell receptor (beta chain) was found in a study of HIV-infected patients and healthy controls. Whole-study results and caveats: HIV+ repertoires were severely depleted of MAIT alpha-chain CDR3s, unlike healthy controls. With just sixteen HIV-infected individuals processed, the findings' generality was considered strongly limited. Healthy controls shared more CDR3 sequences between individuals than HIV-infected patients did.

This clonotype was recorded many times. Its antigen is unknown. A library made for alpha chains picked up this beta chain off target, so its size means little. Alpha and beta constant-region primers primed reverse transcription of 400 to 650 ng RNA. Each of the alpha and beta chains got its own library through chain-specific third strand synthesis with indices. In TCRdb, the 5' RACE reads were re-called with MiXCR into one record per CDR3 protein. The sample has some 7,700 distinct CDR3 sequences; 6.5% to 7.5% are singletons. Follow-up blood was drawn about 14 weeks, roughly three months, after antiretroviral therapy began. Whole blood was used without fractionation, so all unsorted peripheral T cells were included. The CDR3 is 14 residues long. From germline, CDR1 is SGHRS and CDR2 YFSETQ. Trimming stripped 1 base from V and 6 bases from J, with 13 bases between.

The chain links TRBV5-1 to TRBJ1-1, with D perhaps matching TRBD1 (5 bases). The clonotype originates from an adult with HIV infection. Specimen: blood, collected during antiretroviral therapy. CDR3 region: CASSLTGGTAEAFF. CDR3 nucleotides: TGCGCCAGCAGCTTGACCGGGGGAACGGCTGAAGCTTTCTTT.